This TCR beta chain was recovered during a study of OX40 agonist ivuxolimab in advanced cancers. Study results and caveats: There were, on average, more expanded clones in CD8+ T cells than in CD4+.

Generated by immunoSEQ multiplex PCR, the TCRdb table keeps only in-frame clones and is missing some. Found here are some 49,000 clones, over 80% of them singletons; the top ten hold approximately 4.1%. As regards this clone: Antigen: not known.

CDR3 length equals 15 residues. CDR1 and CDR2 (germline): SGHKS, YYEKEE (reference sequence). V shed 2 bases, J shed 8 bases, and the junction held 11 bases outside the gene matches. This sample comprised CD4+ or CD8+ T cells sorted from blood, obtained in a trial of the OX40 agonist ivuxolimab. This sequence originates from an adult with an advanced solid tumor such as melanoma, head and neck, liver or kidney cancer. The chain employs TRBV5-5 and TRBJ1-2, with TRBD1 identical over 8 bases. The chain's CDR3 is CASSFLPAGGAGYTF. The DNA of the CDR3 is TGTGCCAGCAGCTTTCTCCCGGCAGGGGGCGCCGGCTACACCTTC.